These 10 T cell receptor beta chains came from one sample sequenced in a study of blood T cell repertoires in COVID-19. Sequencing was performed with immunoSEQ multiplex PCR; in TCRdb, only in-frame clones are kept and a portion is missing. The data hold fewer than 250,000 clones, with about nine tenths observed a single time. Sequencing was done on a sample of peripheral blood. These receptors came from a man in his forties or fifties with acute or convalescent COVID-19.

The chain has TRBV30 and TRBJ1-1; D is uncertain. CDR1 GTSNPN and CDR2 SVGIG come from the germline V gene (reference sequence). The germline V and J ends were trimmed by 1 base and 10 bases, with 10 bases remaining between them. This CDR3 is built from 11 residues. The CDR3 protein is CAWSDGYAAFF. Here the CDR3 DNA reads TGTGCCTGGAGTGACGGGTATGCAGCTTTCTTT.

The chain carries TRBV10-3 and TRBJ2-7; 14 bases agree with TRBD2. CDR3 length: 15 residues. Trimming removed 2 bases from V and 6 bases from J; junction bases left unmatched: 3. Germline V gives CDR1 ENHRY, CDR2 SYGVKD. This chain's CDR3 is CAISERLAGGSEQYF. The CDR3 nucleotides read TGTGCCATCAGTGAGAGACTAGCGGGGGGGTCCGAGCAGTACTTC.

In its sample, this clone was seen once. The genes are TRBV23-1 and TRBJ2-7; 9 bases match TRBD1. TRBV23-1 is an ORF for which the function is uncertain. The V and J ends lost 4 bases and 1 base, in that order; junction bases with no gene match: 5. The CDR3 is 15 amino acids. The CDR3 coding sequence is TGCGCCAGCAGTCGCGGACAGGGGCTTTCCTACGAGCAGTACTTC. Its protein is CASSRGQGLSYEQYF.

This clone came up once. The chain couples TRBV9 to TRBJ2-7; tentative D call: TRBD2 (6 bases). Trimming removed 2 bases at V and 0 bases at J, with 12 bases between. This CDR3 contains 15 residues. Germline loops: CDR1 SGDLS, CDR2 YYNGEE. The CDR3 protein is CASSVGGTDSYEQYF. The DNA of the CDR3 is TGTGCCAGCAGCGTTGGCGGGACCGACTCCTACGAGCAGTACTTC.

The chain couples TRBV5-1 to TRBJ2-7; 8 bases fit TRBD1. Germline V gene lookup returns CDR1 SGHRS and CDR2 YFSETQ. The CDR3 spans 13 residues. V lost 3 bases and J lost 5; bases outside the gene matches: 4. Here the CDR3 reads CASSYDRGNEQYF. CDR3 DNA: TGCGCCAGCAGCTACGACAGGGGCAACGAGCAGTACTTC. Full variable domain (outside the CDR3, taken from reference TRBV5-1 and TRBJ2-7): KAGVTQTPRYLIKTRGQQVTLSCSPISGHRSVSWYQQTPGQGLQFLFEYFSETQRNKGNFPGRFSGRQFSNSRSEMNVSTLELGDSALYLCASSYDRGNEQYFGPGTRLTVT.

CDR3 coding DNA: TGTGCCAGCAGCGAACGCCCTCAGGGGATGCATCAGCCCCAGCATTTT. Protein: CASSERPQGMHQPQHF. The rearrangement uses TRBV6-1 and TRBJ1-5, with D tentatively TRBD1 (6 bases). The length of the CDR3 is 16 residues. The germline gives CDR1 MNHNS, CDR2 SASEGT. Trimming shortened V by 6 bases and J by 5 bases, and 20 bases separated the two germline ends.

The chain recombines TRBV2 with TRBJ2-7; 7 bases agree with TRBD1. The CDR3 is 16 amino acids. J gave up 2 bases and V 6 bases, and 13 bases lay outside the gene matches. Germline CDR1 SNHLY, CDR2 FYNNEI. The CDR3 spells CASSSKDRADPYEQYF. Here the CDR3 DNA reads TGTGCCAGCAGCTCCAAAGACAGGGCAGACCCCTACGAGCAGTACTTC.

The V and J genes are TRBV27 and TRBJ2-7, with a weak D call TRBD1 (5 bases). Germline CDR1 reads MNHEY; CDR2 reads SMNVEV (reference sequence). V lost 2 bases to trimming and J lost 2 bases, with 10 bases between them. This CDR3 region has 14 residues. The CDR3 DNA is TGTGCCAGCAGTTTAGCCACAGGCGCCTACGAGCAGTACTTC. Translating it yields CASSLATGAYEQYF.

This rearrangement joins TRBV4-3 to TRBJ2-2; no firm D call. The CDR3 sequence is 16 residues long. V lost 2 bases and J 4 bases, leaving 14 bases between the germline ends. The V gene's germline CDR1 is LGHNA and CDR2 YSLEER. CDR3 sequence: CASSQFSPPSTGELFF. In DNA form, the CDR3 reads TGCGCCAGCAGCCAATTCTCTCCCCCTAGCACCGGGGAGCTGTTTTTT.

This chain connects TRBV7-9 to TRBJ2-7, with TRBD1 identical over 8 bases. The germline V gene has CDR1 SEHNR and CDR2 FQNEAQ (reference sequence). V lost 5 bases and J lost 3; bases outside the gene matches: 9. The CDR3 consists of 15 residues. CDR3 nucleotides: TGTGCCAGCAGCCTGGACAGGGTACCGTACTACGAGCAGTACTTC. Translated: CASSLDRVPYYEQYF.